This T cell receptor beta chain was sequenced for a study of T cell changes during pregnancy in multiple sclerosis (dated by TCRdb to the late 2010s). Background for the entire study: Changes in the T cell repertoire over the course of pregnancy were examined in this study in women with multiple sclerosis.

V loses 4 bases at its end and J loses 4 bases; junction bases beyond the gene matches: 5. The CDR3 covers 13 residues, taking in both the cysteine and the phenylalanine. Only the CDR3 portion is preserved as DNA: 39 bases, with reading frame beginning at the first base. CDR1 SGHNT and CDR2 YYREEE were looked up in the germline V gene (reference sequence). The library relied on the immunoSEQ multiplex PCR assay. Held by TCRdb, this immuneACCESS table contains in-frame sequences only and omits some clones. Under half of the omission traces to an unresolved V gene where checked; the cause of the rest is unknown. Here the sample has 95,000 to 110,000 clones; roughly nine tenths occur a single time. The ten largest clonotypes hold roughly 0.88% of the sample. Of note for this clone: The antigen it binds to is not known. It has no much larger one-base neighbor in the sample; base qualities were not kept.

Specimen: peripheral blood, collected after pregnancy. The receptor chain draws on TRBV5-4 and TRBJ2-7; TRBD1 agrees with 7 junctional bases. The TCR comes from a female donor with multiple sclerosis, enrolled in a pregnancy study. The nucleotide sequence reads TGTGCCAGCAGCCCGGGACAGAATTACGAGCAGTACTTC. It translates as CASSPGQNYEQYF.